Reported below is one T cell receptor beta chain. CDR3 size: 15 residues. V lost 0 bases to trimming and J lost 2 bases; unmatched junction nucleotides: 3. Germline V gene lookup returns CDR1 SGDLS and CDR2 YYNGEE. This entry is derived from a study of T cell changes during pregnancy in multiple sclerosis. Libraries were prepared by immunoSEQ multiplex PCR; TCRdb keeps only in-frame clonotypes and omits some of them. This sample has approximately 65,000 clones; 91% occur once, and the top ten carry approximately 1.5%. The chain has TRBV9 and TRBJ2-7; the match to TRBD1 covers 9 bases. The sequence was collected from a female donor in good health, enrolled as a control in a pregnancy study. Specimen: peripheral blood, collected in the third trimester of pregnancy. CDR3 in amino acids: CASSVAGQGPYEQYF. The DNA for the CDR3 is TGTGCCAGCAGCGTAGCTGGACAGGGGCCCTACGAGCAGTACTTC. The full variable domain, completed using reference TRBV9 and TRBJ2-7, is DSGVTQTPKHLITATGQRVTLRCSPRSGDLSVYWYQQSLDQGLQFLIQYYNGEERAKGNILERFSAQQFPDLHSELNLSSLELGDSALYFCASSVAGQGPYEQYFGPGTRLTVT.